These 10 T cell receptor beta chains share one sample of origin, sequenced in a study of OX40 agonist ivuxolimab in advanced cancers. Libraries were made using the immunoSEQ multiplex PCR assay. The clones in this table, taken by TCRdb from immuneACCESS, are in-frame only. Not every clone is retained; where verified, under half of the shortfall comes from an unresolved V gene, and the cause of the rest is unknown. The sample includes fewer than 65,000 clones, with more than 80% observed a single time. The top ten constitute approximately 5% of the sample. Sequencing was performed on CD4+ or CD8+ T cells sorted from blood, taken in a trial of the OX40 agonist ivuxolimab. The receptors here all came from an adult with an advanced solid tumor such as melanoma, head and neck, liver or kidney cancer.

The gene calls are TRBV2 and TRBJ2-1; 8 nucleotides agree with TRBD2. Germline V gene lookup returns CDR1 SNHLY and CDR2 FYNNEI. The CDR3 is 14 residues long. The trim removed 6 bases at V and 8 bases at J, leaving 9 bases unmatched. CDR3 coding DNA: TGTGCCAGCAGCCCGGCGGGGGGCTTGGATGAGCAGTTCTTC. It codes for CASSPAGGLDEQFF.

The chain has TRBV30 and TRBJ1-3; D remains unclear. V was clipped by 2 bases and J by 2 bases, with 4 bases between them. Per germline, CDR1 GTSNPN and CDR2 SVGIG (reference sequence). This CDR3 has 12 residues. This chain's CDR3 is CAWSLPGNTIYF. Here the CDR3 DNA reads TGTGCCTGGAGTCTGCCTGGAAACACCATATATTTT.

The chain combines TRBV7-2 with TRBJ1-1, with D possibly matching TRBD1 (5 bases). The ends were cut back, 6 bases at V and 3 bases at J, with 11 bases in the middle. The CDR3 extends over 13 amino acids. The V gene's germline CDR1 is SGHTA and CDR2 FQGNSA. The CDR3 loop reads CASRGTRDTEAFF. In DNA form, the CDR3 reads TGTGCCAGCAGAGGGACTCGGGACACTGAAGCTTTCTTT.

The chain has TRBV6-1 and TRBJ2-2; D call uncertain. V lost 6 bases and J lost 7, with 9 bases in between. Germline values: CDR1 MNHNS, CDR2 SASEGT. There are 12 residues in the CDR3. The CDR3 loop reads CASRLAFGELFF. CDR3 in DNA: TGTGCCAGCAGACTGGCGTTCGGGGAGCTGTTTTTT.

The chain's CDR3 is CASSILTSSYNEQFF. CDR3 in DNA: TGTGCCAGTAGTATACTCACTAGCTCCTACAATGAGCAGTTCTTC. The chain recombines TRBV19 with TRBJ2-1; tentative D call: TRBD2 (5 bases). Germline CDR1 LNHDA, CDR2 SQIVND (reference sequence). V was cut by 2 bases and J by 0 bases, with 8 bases left in between. The CDR3 is 15 amino acids.

On this clone itself: Other DNA sequences in the sample encode the same CDR3. This chain uses TRBV9 with TRBJ1-1, with D unresolved. V lost 3 bases to trimming and J lost 2 bases, with 5 bases between them. Germline V gene data show CDR1 as SGDLS and CDR2 as YYNGEE. The CDR3 sequence is 12 residues long. The CDR3 sequence is CASSAKNTEAFF. The CDR3 DNA reads as TGTGCCAGCAGCGCAAAAAACACTGAAGCTTTCTTT. The variable domain in full, completed from reference TRBV9 and TRBJ1-1, reads DSGVTQTPKHLITATGQRVTLRCSPRSGDLSVYWYQQSLDQGLQFLIQYYNGEERAKGNILERFSAQQFPDLHSELNLSSLELGDSALYFCASSAKNTEAFFGQGTRLTVV.

V is TRBV9 and J is TRBJ2-2, with 9 bases identical to TRBD2. The CDR3 is 15 residues long. The ends lost 3 bases at V and 2 bases at J; junction bases unmatched: 2. Germline V gene sequence: CDR1 SGDLS, CDR2 YYNGEE. The CDR3 DNA reads as TGTGCCAGCAGCGCGACTAGCGGCAACACCGGGGAGCTGTTTTTT. Protein: CASSATSGNTGELFF.

The chain carries TRBV6-6 and TRBJ2-7; 9 bases match TRBD1. Germline V lookup: CDR1 MNHNY, CDR2 SVGAGI (reference sequence). V gave up 6 bases and J gave up 2 bases; unmatched junction bases: 5. The CDR3 is 14 residues long. CDR3 region: CASRQGQGTYEQYF. CDR3 sequence (DNA): TGTGCCAGCAGACAAGGACAGGGGACCTACGAGCAGTACTTC.

The chain is built from TRBV19 and TRBJ2-3, with 7 bases lining up with TRBD2. There are 18 residues in the CDR3. CDR1 is LNHDA, CDR2 SQIVND, per germline (reference sequence). V was clipped by 1 base and J by 5 bases; unmatched bases: 15. CDR3 residues: CASSIVIVAGARIDTQYF. In nucleotides, the CDR3 is TGTGCCAGTAGTATAGTTATAGTTGCGGGAGCAAGGATAGATACGCAGTATTTT.

This chain links TRBV29-1 with TRBJ1-1; 12 bases map to TRBD1. V shed 1 base, J shed 5 bases, and the junction held 5 bases outside the gene matches. The length of the CDR3 is 15 residues. Germline CDR1 reads SQVTM; CDR2 reads ANQGSEA. This CDR3 reads CSVEGDRGHRTEAFF. The CDR3 DNA follows: TGCAGCGTTGAAGGGGACAGGGGGCATCGAACTGAAGCTTTCTTT.